This T cell receptor (beta chain) was recovered during a study of blood T cell repertoires in COVID-19. Study in general: COVID-19 samples, acute and convalescent, were from the United States, Italy and Spain. The analysed material was cDNA or gDNA that came from T cells, B-cell-depleted T cells, or PBMCs.

CDR3 length: 15 residues. Germline lookup yields CDR1 SGHRS and CDR2 YFSETQ. V gave up 1 base and J gave up 0 bases, with 7 bases separating them. Under the authors' procedure: Quantification of nucleated cells was approximated via reference gene primer amplification. Assay: immunoSEQ multiplex PCR; the TCRdb copy retains only in-frame clones and omits some. The DNA gave D and trimming, while V, J and clone size come from that table. The table lists about 250,000 clones, roughly 82% of them singletons. The specimen was peripheral blood. V usage is TRBV5-1 and J usage is TRBJ1-4, with D unclear. This clonotype originated in a woman older than 75 with active or convalescent COVID-19. The CDR3 nucleotides read TGCGCCAGCAGCTTGTGGGCAGCAACTAATGAAAAACTGTTTTTT. It specifies CASSLWAATNEKLFF.